This TCR beta chain comes out of a study of blood T cell repertoires in COVID-19. The CDR3 is made up of 19 amino acids. TCRdb's table, derived via immunoSEQ multiplex PCR, lists solely in-frame clones and lacks some. The sample has roughly 300,000 clones, more than 75% seen once; the top ten hold about 8%. Regarding this clone: A read error may account for a junction end that differs from germline.

The V call is TRBV23-1, the J call TRBJ2-2, with 8 nucleotides matching TRBD2. TRBV23-1 is an open reading frame, and its role is uncertain. This TCR came from a woman in her forties or fifties who had recovered from COVID-19. Sample: peripheral blood. CDR3 nucleotides: TGCGCCTGCAGTCCCCGGGGGGGTCTTAGTCCCCGGAACACCGGGGAGCTGTTTTTT. It is translated as CACSPRGGLSPRNTGELFF.